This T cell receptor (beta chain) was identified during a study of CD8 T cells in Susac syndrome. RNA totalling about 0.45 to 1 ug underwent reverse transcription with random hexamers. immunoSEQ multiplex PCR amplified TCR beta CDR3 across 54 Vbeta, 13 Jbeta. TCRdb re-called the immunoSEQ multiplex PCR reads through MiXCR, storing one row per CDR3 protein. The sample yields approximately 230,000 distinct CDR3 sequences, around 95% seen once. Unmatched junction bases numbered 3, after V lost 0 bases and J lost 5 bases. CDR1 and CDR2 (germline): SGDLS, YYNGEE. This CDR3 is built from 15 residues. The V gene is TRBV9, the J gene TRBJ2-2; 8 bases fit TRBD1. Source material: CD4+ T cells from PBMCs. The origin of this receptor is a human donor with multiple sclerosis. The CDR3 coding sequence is TGTGCCAGCAGCGTAGGAGACAGGGGAACCGGGGAGCTGTTTTTT. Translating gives CASSVGDRGTGELFF.